What follows describes a single TCR beta chain. The sample originates from a study of T cell responses to AZD1222 COVID-19 vaccine. The repertoire was sequenced with immunoSEQ multiplex PCR; TCRdb's copy has only in-frame clones and lacks some. Of approximately 79,000 clones detected, approximately 90% appear once; the ten largest clones hold around 9.9%. The CDR3 is made up of 11 amino acids. Looked up from germline, CDR1 is MDHEN and CDR2 is SYDVKM. Trimming shortened V by 8 bases and J by 3 bases, and 5 bases separated the two germline ends. This rearrangement joins TRBV28 to TRBJ2-1; D gene ambiguous. The receptor comes from an adult in good health. The specimen comprised peripheral blood, sampled on day 0 of AZD1222 vaccination. As DNA, the CDR3 is TGTGCCAGCCGTCTCTACAATGAGCAGTTCTTC. It specifies CASRLYNEQFF.